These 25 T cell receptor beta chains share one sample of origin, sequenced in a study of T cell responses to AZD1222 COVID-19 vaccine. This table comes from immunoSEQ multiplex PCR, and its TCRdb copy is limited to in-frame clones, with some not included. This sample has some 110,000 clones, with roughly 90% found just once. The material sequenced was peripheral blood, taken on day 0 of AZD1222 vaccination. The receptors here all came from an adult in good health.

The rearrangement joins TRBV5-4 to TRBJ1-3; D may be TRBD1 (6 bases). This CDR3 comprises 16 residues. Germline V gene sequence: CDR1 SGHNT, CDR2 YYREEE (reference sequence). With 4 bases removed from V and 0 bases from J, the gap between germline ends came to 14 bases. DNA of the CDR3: TGTGCCAGCAGCCCGGACAGCCAGAGCTCTGGAAACACCATATATTTT. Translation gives CASSPDSQSSGNTIYF.

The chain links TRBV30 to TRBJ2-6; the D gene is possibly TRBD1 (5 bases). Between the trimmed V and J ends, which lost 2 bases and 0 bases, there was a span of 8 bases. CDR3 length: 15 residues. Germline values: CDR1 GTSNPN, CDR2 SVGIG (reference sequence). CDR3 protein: CAWSTGYSGANVLTF. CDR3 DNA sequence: TGTGCCTGGAGTACAGGTTACTCTGGGGCCAACGTCCTGACTTTC.

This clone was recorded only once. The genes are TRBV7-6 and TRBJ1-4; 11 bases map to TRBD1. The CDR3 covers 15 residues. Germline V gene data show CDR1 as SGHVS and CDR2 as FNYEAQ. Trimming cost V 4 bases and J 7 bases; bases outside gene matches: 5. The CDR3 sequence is CASSWGQGEVEKLFF. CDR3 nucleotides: TGTGCCAGCAGCTGGGGACAGGGGGAAGTTGAAAAACTGTTTTTT. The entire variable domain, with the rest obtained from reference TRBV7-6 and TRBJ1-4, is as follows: GAGVSQSPRYKVTKRGQDVALRCDPISGHVSLYWYRQALGQGPEFLTYFNYEAQQDKSGLPNDRFSAERPEGSISTLTIQRTEQRDSAMYRCASSWGQGEVEKLFFGSGTQLSVL.

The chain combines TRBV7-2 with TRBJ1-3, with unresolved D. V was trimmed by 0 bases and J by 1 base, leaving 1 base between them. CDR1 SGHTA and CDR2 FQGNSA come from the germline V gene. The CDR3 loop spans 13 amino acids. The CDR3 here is CASSLASGNTIYF. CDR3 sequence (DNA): TGTGCCAGCAGCTTAGCTTCTGGAAACACCATATATTTT. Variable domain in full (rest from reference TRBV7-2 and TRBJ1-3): GAGVSQSPSNKVTEKGKDVELRCDPISGHTALYWYRQSLGQGLEFLIYFQGNSAPDKSGLPSDRFSAERTGGSVSTLTIQRTQQEDSAVYLCASSLASGNTIYFGEGSWLTVV.

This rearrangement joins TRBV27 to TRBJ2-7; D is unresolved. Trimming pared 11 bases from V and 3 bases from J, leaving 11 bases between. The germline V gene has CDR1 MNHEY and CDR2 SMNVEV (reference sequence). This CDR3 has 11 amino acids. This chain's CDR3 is CASGGSYEQYF. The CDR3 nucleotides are TGTGCCTCGGGTGGCAGCTACGAGCAGTACTTC.

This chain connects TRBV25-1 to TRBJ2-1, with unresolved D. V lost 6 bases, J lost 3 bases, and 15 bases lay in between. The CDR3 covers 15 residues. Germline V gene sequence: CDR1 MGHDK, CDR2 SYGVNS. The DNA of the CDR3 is TGTGCCAGCAGCGGTCCCCCAGGTAGCTACAATGAGCAGTTCTTC. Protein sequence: CASSGPPGSYNEQFF. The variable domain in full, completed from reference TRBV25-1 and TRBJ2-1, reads EADIYQTPRYLVIGTGKKITLECSQTMGHDKMYWYQQDPGMELHLIHYSYGVNSTEKGDLSSESTVSRIRTEHFPLTLESARPSHTSQYLCASSGPPGSYNEQFFGPGTRLTVL.

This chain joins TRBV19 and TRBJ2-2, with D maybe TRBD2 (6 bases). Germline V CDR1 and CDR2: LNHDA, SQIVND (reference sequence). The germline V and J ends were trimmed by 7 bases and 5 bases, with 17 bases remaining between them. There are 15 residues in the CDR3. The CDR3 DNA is TGTGCCAGTAAGGGCCGACGGGGAGGAACCGGGGAGCTGTTTTTT. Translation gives CASKGRRGGTGELFF.

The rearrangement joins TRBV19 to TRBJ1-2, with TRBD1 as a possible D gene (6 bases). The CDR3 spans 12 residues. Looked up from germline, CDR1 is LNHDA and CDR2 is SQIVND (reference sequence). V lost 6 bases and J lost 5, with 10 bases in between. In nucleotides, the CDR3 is TGTGCCAGTAGCAGGGGTAAGTATGGCTACACCTTC. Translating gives CASSRGKYGYTF.

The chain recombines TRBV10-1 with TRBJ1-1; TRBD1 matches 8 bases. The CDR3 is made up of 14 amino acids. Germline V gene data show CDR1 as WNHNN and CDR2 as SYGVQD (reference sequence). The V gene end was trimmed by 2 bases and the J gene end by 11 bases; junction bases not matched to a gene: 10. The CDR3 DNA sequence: TGCGCCAGCAGTGAGGGGGGTCAGGGGGCGCCGGCTTTCTTT. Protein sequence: CASSEGGQGAPAFF.

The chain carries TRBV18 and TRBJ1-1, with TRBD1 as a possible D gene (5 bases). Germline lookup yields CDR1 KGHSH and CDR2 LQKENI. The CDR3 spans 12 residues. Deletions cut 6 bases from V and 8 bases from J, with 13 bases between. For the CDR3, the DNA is TGTGCCAGCTCCCCGGGGCAGAGGGAAGCTTTCTTT. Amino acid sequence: CASSPGQREAFF.

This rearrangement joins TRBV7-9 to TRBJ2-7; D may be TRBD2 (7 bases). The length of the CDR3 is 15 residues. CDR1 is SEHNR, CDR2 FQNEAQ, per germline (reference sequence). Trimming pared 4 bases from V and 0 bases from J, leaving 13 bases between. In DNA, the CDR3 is TGTGCCAGCAGCTCCCGGGCGGGGGCCTCCTACGAGCAGTACTTC. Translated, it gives CASSSRAGASYEQYF.

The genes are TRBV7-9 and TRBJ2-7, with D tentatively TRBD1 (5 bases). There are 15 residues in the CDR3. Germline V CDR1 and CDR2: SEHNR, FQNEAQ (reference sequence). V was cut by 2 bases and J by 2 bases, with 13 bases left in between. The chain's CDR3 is CASSLSRQITYEQYF. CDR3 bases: TGTGCCAGCAGCTTATCCCGACAGATAACCTACGAGCAGTACTTC.

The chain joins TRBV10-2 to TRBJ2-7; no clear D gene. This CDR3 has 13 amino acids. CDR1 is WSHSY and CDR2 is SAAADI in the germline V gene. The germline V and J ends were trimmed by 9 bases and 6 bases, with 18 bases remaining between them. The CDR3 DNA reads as TGCGCCAGTAATTCCGCTACCTTCGGCGAGCAGTACTTC. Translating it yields CASNSATFGEQYF.

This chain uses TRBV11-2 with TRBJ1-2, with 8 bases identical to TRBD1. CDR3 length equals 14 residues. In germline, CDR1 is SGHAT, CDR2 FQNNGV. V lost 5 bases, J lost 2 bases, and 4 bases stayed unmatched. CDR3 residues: CASSAGTGNYGYTF. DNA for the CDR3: TGTGCCAGCAGCGCCGGGACAGGAAACTATGGCTACACCTTC.

In DNA, the CDR3 is TGCGCCAGCGTTCTCCTACCGGGGGCGGGGGATACGCAGTATTTT. Translated, it gives CASVLLPGAGDTQYF. The genes are TRBV5-1 and TRBJ2-3, with D possibly being TRBD1 or TRBD2 (6 bases each). This CDR3 is 15 amino acids long. Trimming cost V 7 bases and J 6 bases, with 21 bases left between them. Per germline, CDR1 SGHRS and CDR2 YFSETQ.

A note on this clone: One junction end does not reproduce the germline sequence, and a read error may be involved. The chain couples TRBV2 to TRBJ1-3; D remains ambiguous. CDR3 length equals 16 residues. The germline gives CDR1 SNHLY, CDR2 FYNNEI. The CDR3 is CASREAVHNSGNTIYF. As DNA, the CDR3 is TGTGCCAGCAGAGAAGCAGTACATAACTCTGGAAACACCATATATTTT.

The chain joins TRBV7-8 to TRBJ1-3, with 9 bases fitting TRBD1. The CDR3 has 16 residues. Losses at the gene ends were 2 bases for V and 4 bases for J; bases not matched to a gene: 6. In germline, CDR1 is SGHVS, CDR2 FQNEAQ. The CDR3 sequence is CASSLPRDRAGNTIYF. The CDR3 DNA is TGTGCCAGCAGCTTACCGCGGGACAGGGCGGGAAACACCATATATTTT.

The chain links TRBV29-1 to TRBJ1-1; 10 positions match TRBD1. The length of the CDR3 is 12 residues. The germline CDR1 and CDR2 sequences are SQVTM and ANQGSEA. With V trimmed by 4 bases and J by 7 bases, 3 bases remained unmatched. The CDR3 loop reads CSVGQGASEAFF. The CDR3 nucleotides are TGCAGCGTTGGACAGGGGGCGAGTGAAGCTTTCTTT.

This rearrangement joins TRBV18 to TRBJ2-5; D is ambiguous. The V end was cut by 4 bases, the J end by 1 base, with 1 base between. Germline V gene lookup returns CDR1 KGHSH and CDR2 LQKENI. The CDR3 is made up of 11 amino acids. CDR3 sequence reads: CASSLQETQYF. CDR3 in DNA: TGTGCCAGCTCACTCCAAGAGACCCAGTACTTC.

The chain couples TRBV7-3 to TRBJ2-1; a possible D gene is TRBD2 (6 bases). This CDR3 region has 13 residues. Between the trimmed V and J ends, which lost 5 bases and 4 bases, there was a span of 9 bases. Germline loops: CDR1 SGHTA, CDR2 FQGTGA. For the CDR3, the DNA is TGTGCCAGCAGCCCAGGAGGGTACAATGAGCAGTTCTTC. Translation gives CASSPGGYNEQFF.

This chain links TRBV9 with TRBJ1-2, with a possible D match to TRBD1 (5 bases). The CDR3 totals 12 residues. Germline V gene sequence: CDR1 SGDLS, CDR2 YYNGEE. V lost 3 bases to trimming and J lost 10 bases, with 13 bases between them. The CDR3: CASSGRGRSYTF. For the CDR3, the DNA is TGTGCCAGCAGCGGAAGGGGACGGTCCTACACCTTC.

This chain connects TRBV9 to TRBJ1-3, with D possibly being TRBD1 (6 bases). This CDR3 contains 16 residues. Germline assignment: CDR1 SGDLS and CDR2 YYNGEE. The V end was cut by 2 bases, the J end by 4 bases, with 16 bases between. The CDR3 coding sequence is TGTGCCAGCAGCGTTTCGCTAACAGGGTTCGGAAACACCATATATTTT. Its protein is CASSVSLTGFGNTIYF. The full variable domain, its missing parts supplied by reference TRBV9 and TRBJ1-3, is DSGVTQTPKHLITATGQRVTLRCSPRSGDLSVYWYQQSLDQGLQFLIQYYNGEERAKGNILERFSAQQFPDLHSELNLSSLELGDSALYFCASSVSLTGFGNTIYFGEGSWLTVV.

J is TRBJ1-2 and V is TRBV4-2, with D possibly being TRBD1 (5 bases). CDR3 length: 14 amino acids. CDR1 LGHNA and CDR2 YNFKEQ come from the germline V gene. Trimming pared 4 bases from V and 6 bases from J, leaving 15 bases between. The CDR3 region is CASSPVGGRDGYTF. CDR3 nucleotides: TGTGCCAGCAGCCCAGTGGGGGGACGGGATGGCTACACCTTC.

The chain's CDR3 is CASSQDWATGLYTQYF. Here the CDR3 DNA reads TGTGCCAGCAGCCAAGATTGGGCGACTGGTCTCTACACTCAGTACTTC. The J gene is TRBJ2-4, the V gene TRBV4-2, with D unclear. The germline V gene has CDR1 LGHNA and CDR2 YNFKEQ. This CDR3 is built from 16 residues. V lost 0 bases and J 12 bases, leaving 21 bases between the germline ends.

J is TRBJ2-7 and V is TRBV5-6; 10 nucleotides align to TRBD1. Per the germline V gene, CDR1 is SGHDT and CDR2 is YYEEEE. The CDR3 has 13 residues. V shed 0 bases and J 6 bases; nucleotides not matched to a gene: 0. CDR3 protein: CASSLGTGGEQYF. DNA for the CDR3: TGTGCCAGCAGCTTGGGGACAGGGGGCGAGCAGTACTTC.